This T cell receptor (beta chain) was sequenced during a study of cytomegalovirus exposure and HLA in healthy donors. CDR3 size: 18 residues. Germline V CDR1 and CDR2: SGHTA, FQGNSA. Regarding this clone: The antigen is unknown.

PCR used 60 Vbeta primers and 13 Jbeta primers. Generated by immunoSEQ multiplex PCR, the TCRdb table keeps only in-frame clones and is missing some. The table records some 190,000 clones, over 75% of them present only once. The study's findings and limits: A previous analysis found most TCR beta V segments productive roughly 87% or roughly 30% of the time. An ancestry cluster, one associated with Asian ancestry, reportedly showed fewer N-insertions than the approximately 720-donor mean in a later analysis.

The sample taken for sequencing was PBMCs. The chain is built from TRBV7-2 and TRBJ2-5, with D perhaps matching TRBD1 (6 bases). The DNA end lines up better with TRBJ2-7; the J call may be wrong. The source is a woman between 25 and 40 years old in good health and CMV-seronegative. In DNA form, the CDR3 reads TGTGCCAGCAGCTTAAAGGTTGACCGGGCCGGGACACCCTTCGAGCAGTACTTC. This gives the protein CASSLKVDRAGTPFEQYF.